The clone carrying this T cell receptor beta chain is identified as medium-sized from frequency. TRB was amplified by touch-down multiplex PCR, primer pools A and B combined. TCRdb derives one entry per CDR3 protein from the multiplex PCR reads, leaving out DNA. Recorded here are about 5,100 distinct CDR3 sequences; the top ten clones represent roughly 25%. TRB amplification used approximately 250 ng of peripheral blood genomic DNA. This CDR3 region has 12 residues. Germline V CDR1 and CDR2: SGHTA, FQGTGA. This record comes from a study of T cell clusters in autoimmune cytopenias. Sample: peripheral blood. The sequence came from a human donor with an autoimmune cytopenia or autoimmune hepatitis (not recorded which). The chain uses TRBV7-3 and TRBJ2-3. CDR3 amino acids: CASSQGTDTQYF.